This is a list of T cell receptor beta chains from one sample in a study of patients and donors after allogeneic stem cell transplantation. Each CDR3 protein is one row after TCRdb ran MiXCR on the RT-PCR reads. The sample includes 200,000 to 250,000 distinct CDR3 sequences, 13% to 15% of them seen just once. Sequencing was done on a sample of blood, either unsorted or a sorted T cell fraction (not recorded which). The receptors originated from a human donor who was either an allogeneic HSCT recipient or a stem cell or donor lymphocyte infusion donor (not recorded which). It is not recorded whose cells these are; they may come from a transplant donor. Each CDR3 is given with its conserved first and last residue. Each record gives: V gene, D gene, J gene, clone size, CDR3 protein, CDR3 DNA. The D gene is left open where the match is weak. Rows give clone size only sometimes, using once, few, many, or a class for an expanded clone.

>TRBV11-3|.|TRBJ2-1|many
CASSSGADHNEQFF
TGTGCCAGCAGCTCAGGAGCGGACCACAATGAGCAGTTCTTC
>TRBV6-1|.|TRBJ2-3|few
CASRPNSAVSTDTQYF
TGTGCCAGCAGGCCCAATAGTGCCGTGAGCACAGATACGCAGTATTTT
>TRBV4-2|.|TRBJ1-2|few
CASSQDSGTQNYGYTF
TGTGCCAGCAGCCAAGATTCGGGGACACAGAACTATGGCTACACCTTC
>TRBV6-5|.|TRBJ2-3|.
CASSYVKSGTLSTDTQYF
TGTGCCAGCAGTTACGTGAAATCGGGGACTCTGAGCACAGATACGCAGTATTTT
>TRBV20-1|.|TRBJ2-4|few
CSARDSGFSQYF
TGCAGTGCTAGAGATAGTGGCTTCTCCCAGTACTTC
>TRBV6-1|TRBD2|TRBJ2-4|.
CASSEVFGLAGGSKNIQYF
TGTGCCAGCAGTGAGGTCTTCGGACTAGCGGGAGGTTCCAAAAACATTCAGTACTTC
>TRBV3-1|.|TRBJ1-1|many
CASSSIDTEAFF
TGTGCCAGCAGCTCTATCGACACTGAAGCTTTCTTT
>TRBV7-2|TRBD1|TRBJ1-6|.
CASSFSGTDSPLHF
TGTGCCAGCAGCTTTTCCGGGACAGATTCACCCCTCCACTTT
>TRBV5-1|TRBD2|TRBJ2-5|once
CASHKDSGREDQYF
TGCGCTAGTCATAAAGATAGCGGGAGAGAGGACCAGTACTTC
>TRBV19|.|TRBJ1-4|few
CASSRRGVEKLFF
TGTGCCAGTAGTAGGAGGGGGGTTGAAAAACTGTTTTTT